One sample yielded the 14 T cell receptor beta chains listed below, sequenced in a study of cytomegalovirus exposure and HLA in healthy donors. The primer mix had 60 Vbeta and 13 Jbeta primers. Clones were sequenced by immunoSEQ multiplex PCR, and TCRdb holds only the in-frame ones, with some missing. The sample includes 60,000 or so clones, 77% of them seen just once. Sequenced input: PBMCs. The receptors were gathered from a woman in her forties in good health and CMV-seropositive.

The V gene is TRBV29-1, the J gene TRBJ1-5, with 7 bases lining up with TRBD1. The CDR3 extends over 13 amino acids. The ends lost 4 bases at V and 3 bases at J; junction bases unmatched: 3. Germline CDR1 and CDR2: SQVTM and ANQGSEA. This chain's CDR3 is CSVGQGPNQPQHF. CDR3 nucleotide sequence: TGCAGCGTTGGACAGGGTCCCAATCAGCCCCAGCATTTT.

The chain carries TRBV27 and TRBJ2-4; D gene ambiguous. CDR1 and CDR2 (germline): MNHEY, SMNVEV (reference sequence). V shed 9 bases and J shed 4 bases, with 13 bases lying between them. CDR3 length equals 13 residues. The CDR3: CASQTRLKNIQYF. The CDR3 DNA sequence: TGTGCCAGTCAAACACGATTAAAAAACATTCAGTACTTC.

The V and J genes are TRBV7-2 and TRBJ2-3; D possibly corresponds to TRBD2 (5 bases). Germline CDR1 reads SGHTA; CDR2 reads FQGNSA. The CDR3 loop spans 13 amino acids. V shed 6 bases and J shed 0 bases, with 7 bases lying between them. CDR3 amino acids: CASRPGSTDTQYF. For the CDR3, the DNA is TGTGCCAGCAGACCGGGAAGCACAGATACGCAGTATTTT.

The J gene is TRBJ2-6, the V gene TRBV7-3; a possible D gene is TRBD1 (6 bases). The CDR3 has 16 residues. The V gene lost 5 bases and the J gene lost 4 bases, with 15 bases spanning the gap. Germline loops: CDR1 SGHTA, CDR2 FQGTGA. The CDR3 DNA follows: TGTGCCAGCAGCCCCCAGGGGTTTCCCGGGGCCAACGTCCTGACTTTC. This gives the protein CASSPQGFPGANVLTF.

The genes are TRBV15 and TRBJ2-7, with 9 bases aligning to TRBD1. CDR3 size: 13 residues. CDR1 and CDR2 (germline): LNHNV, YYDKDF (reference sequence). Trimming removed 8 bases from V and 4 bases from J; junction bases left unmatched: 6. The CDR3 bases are TGTGCCACCTCCGGGACAGGGCCGTACGAGCAGTACTTC. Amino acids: CATSGTGPYEQYF.

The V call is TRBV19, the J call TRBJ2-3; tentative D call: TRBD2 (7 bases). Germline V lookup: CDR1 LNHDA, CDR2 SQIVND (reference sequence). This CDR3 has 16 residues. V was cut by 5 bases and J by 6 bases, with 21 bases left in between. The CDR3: CASSPWGRGTGDTQYF. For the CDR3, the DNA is TGTGCCAGTAGTCCCTGGGGGCGGGGGACCGGGGATACGCAGTATTTT.

The CDR3 DNA reads as TGTGCCAGCAGCTTCCAGTGGGGGGGCCTGAATGAGCAGTTCTTC. It translates to CASSFQWGGLNEQFF. The genes are TRBV7-2 and TRBJ2-1; D is perhaps TRBD2 (7 bases). V was cut by 3 bases and J by 7 bases, with 16 bases left in between. CDR1 and CDR2 (germline): SGHTA, FQGNSA. This CDR3 spans 15 amino acids.

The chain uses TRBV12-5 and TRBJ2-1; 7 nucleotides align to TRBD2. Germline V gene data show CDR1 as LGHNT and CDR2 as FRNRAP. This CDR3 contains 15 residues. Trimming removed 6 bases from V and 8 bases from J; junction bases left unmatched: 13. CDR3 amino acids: CASGLYGTISYEQFF. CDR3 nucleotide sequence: TGTGCTAGTGGCCTTTACGGGACTATTAGTTATGAGCAGTTCTTC.

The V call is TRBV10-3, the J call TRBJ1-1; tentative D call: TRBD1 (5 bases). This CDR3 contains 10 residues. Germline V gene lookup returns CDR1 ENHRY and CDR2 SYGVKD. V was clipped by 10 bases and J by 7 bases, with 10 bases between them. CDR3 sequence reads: CASGTREAFF. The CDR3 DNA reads TGTGCCAGCGGGACGCGTGAAGCTTTCTTT.

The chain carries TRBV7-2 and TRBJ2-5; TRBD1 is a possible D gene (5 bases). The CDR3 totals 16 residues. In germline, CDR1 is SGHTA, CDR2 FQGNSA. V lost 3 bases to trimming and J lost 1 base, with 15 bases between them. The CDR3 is CASSFGNRIPQETQYF. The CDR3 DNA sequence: TGTGCCAGCAGCTTCGGTAACAGGATACCCCAAGAGACCCAGTACTTC.

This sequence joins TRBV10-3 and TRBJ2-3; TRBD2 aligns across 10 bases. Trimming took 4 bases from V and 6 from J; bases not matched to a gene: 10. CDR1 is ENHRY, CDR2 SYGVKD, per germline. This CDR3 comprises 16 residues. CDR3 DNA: TGTGCCATCAGTGCTAGCGGGGGCCGCCCGGGGGATACGCAGTATTTT. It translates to CAISASGGRPGDTQYF.

CDR3 residues: CASSTQGFNQPQHF. CDR3 DNA: TGTGCCAGTAGTACACAGGGGTTCAATCAGCCCCAGCATTTT. This chain connects TRBV19 to TRBJ1-5, with 7 bases that match TRBD1. The ends lost 4 bases at V and 3 bases at J; junction bases unmatched: 3. Germline-derived CDR1 and CDR2 are LNHDA and SQIVND (reference sequence). The CDR3 sequence is 14 residues long.

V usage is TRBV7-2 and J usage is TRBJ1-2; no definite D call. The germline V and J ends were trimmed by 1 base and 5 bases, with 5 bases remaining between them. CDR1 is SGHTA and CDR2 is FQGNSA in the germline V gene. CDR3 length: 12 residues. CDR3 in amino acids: CASSLDQYGYTF. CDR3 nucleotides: TGTGCCAGCAGCTTAGACCAGTATGGCTACACCTTC.

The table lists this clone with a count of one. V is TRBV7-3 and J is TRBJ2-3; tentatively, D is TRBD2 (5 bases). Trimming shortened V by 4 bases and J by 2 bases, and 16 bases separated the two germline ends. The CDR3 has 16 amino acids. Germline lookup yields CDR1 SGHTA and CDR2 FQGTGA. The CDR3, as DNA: TGTGCCAGCAGCTCAAAAGGGAGAGCTCTCACAGATACGCAGTATTTT. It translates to CASSSKGRALTDTQYF.